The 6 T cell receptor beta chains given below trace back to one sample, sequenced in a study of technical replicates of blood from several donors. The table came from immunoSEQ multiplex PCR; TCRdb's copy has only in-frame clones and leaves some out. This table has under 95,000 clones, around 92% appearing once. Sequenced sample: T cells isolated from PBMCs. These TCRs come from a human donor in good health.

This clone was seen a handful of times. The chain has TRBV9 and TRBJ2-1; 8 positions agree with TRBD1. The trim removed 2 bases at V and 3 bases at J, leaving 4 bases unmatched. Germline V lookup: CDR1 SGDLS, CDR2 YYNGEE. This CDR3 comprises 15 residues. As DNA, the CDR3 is TGTGCCAGCAGCGTCCGGGACAGGTACTACAATGAGCAGTTCTTC. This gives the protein CASSVRDRYYNEQFF.

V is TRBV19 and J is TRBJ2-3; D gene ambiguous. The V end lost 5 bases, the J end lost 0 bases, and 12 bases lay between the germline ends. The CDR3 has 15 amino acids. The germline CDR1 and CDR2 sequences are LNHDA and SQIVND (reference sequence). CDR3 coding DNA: TGTGCCAGTAGTGAAGACACCTATAGCACAGATACGCAGTATTTT. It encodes CASSEDTYSTDTQYF.

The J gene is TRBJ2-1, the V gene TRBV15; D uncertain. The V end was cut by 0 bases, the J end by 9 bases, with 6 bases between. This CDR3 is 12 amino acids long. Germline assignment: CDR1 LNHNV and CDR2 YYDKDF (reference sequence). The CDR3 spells CATSRDSVEQFF. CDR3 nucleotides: TGTGCCACCAGCAGAGATTCTGTTGAGCAGTTCTTC. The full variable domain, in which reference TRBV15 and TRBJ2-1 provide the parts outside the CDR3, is DAMVIQNPRYQVTQFGKPVTLSCSQTLNHNVMYWYQQKSSQAPKLLFHYYDKDFNNEADTPDNFQSRRPNTSFCFLDIRSPGLGDTAMYLCATSRDSVEQFFGPGTRLTVL.

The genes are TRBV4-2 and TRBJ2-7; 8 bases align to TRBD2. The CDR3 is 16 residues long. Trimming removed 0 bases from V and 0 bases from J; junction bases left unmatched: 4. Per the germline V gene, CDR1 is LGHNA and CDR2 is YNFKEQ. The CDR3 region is CASSQELSGSSYEQYF. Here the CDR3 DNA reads TGTGCCAGCAGCCAAGAACTCAGCGGGAGCTCCTACGAGCAGTACTTC.

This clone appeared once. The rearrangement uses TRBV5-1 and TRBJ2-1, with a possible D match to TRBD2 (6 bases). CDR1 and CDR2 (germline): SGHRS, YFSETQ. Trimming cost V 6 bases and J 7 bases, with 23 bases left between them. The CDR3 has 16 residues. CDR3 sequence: CASTPGGLAGVNEQFF. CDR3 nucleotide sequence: TGCGCCAGCACCCCTGGAGGGCTAGCTGGAGTTAATGAGCAGTTCTTC.

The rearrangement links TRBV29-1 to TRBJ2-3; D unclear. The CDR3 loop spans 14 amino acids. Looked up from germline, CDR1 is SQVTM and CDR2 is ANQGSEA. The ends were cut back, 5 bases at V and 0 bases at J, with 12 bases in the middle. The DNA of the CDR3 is TGCAGCGTTCAGCTCAGGTCTAGCACAGATACGCAGTATTTT. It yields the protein CSVQLRSSTDTQYF.